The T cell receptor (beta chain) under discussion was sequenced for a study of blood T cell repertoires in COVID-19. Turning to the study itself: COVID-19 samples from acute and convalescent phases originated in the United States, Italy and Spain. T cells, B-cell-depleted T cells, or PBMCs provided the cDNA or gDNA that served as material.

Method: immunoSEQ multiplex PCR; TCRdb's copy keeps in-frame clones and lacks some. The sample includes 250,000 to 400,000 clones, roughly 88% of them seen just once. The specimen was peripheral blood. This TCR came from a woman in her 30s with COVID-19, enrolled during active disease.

CDR3 loop: CASSAGTSGIEGQFF. CDR3 coding DNA: TGTGCCAGCAGCGCCGGGACTAGCGGGATAGAGGGGCAGTTCTTC. V and J are TRBV5-5 and TRBJ2-1; TRBD2 aligns across 13 bases. The CDR3 runs 15 residues. The V gene's germline CDR1 is SGHKS and CDR2 YYEKEE (reference sequence). The V and J ends lost 4 bases and 12 bases, in that order; junction bases with no gene match: 10.